One and the same sample provided the 21 T cell receptor beta chains below, sequenced in a study of CD8+ T cells in alopecia areata. TCR sequencing used cDNA made by reverse transcription of extracted RNA. Profiled with immunoSEQ multiplex PCR; TCRdb holds only in-frame clones, not every one. The data show fewer than 200,000 clones, 59% seen once. Sequenced material: CD4+ T cells sorted from blood, taken at week 0. All receptors derive from a human donor with alopecia areata.

This rearrangement joins TRBV6-5 to TRBJ1-1; D is unresolved. The CDR3 length is 13 residues. The V gene's germline CDR1 is MNHEY and CDR2 SVGAGI. Trimming stripped 2 bases from V and 3 bases from J, with 7 bases between. CDR3 sequence reads: CASSYRRDTEAFF. CDR3 nucleotides: TGTGCCAGCAGTTACCGTAGGGACACTGAAGCTTTCTTT.

The chain employs TRBV5-1 and TRBJ1-2, with TRBD1 as a possible D gene (5 bases). The CDR3 totals 13 residues. The V gene lost 2 bases and the J gene lost 8 bases, with 13 bases spanning the gap. Germline loops: CDR1 SGHRS, CDR2 YFSETQ. CDR3 sequence (DNA): TGCGCCAGCAGCTTAGGTCCAGGGCGCGGCTACACCTTC. Residues: CASSLGPGRGYTF.

This clone was counted only a few times. The rearrangement joins TRBV29-1 to TRBJ2-7; D ambiguous. V lost 4 bases, J lost 2 bases, and 15 bases lay in between. The germline CDR1 and CDR2 sequences are SQVTM and ANQGSEA. This CDR3 is 14 amino acids long. CDR3 loop: CSVGLGGSPYEQYF. The CDR3 DNA reads as TGCAGCGTTGGCCTGGGCGGAAGTCCCTACGAGCAGTACTTC.

This clone is a singleton in its sample. V and J are TRBV7-9 and TRBJ1-2; TRBD1 is a possible D gene (5 bases). From germline, CDR1 is SEHNR and CDR2 FQNEAQ (reference sequence). The CDR3 loop spans 13 amino acids. The V gene lost 5 bases and the J gene lost 8 bases, with 15 bases spanning the gap. DNA for the CDR3: TGTGCCAGCAGCCGGGATGTGGGGGAAGGCTACACCTTC. Translated: CASSRDVGEGYTF.

This chain links TRBV7-8 with TRBJ1-5; 7 nucleotides match TRBD1. V gave up 5 bases and J gave up 4 bases; unmatched junction bases: 11. The germline V gene has CDR1 SGHVS and CDR2 FQNEAQ. This CDR3 comprises 16 residues. The CDR3 region has the DNA TGTGCCAGCAGCCAGGGGGGTTTGGGTTTAAATCAGCCCCAGCATTTT. Translation: CASSQGGLGLNQPQHF.

The sample holds one count of this clone. The rearrangement links TRBV6-5 to TRBJ2-3; D not resolved. Trimming removed 0 bases at V and 0 bases at J, with 7 bases between. Looked up from germline, CDR1 is MNHEY and CDR2 is SVGAGI. The CDR3 consists of 15 residues. The CDR3, as DNA: TGTGCCAGCAGTTACTCTACGGTGAGCACAGATACGCAGTATTTT. It is translated as CASSYSTVSTDTQYF.

This clone showed up many times. The V call is TRBV5-1, the J call TRBJ2-1; D unresolved. V gave up 5 bases and J gave up 3 bases, with 9 bases separating them. CDR3 length: 13 residues. The germline V gene encodes CDR1 SGHRS and CDR2 YFSETQ. CDR3 sequence: CASSVGIYNEQFF. In nucleotides, the CDR3 is TGCGCCAGCAGTGTGGGGATCTACAATGAGCAGTTCTTC. Together with reference TRBV5-1 and TRBJ2-1, the CDR3 gives the full variable domain: KAGVTQTPRYLIKTRGQQVTLSCSPISGHRSVSWYQQTPGQGLQFLFEYFSETQRNKGNFPGRFSGRQFSNSRSEMNVSTLELGDSALYLCASSVGIYNEQFFGPGTRLTVL.

In this sample, this clone turned up a few times. The genes are TRBV30 and TRBJ2-1; D may correspond to TRBD1 or TRBD2 (5 bases each). Trimming stripped 1 base from V and 0 bases from J, with 13 bases between. The CDR3 is 16 amino acids. Germline V gene sequence: CDR1 GTSNPN, CDR2 SVGIG (reference sequence). DNA for the CDR3: TGTGCCTGGAGTGACCGGGGCCGGAGCTCCTACAATGAGCAGTTCTTC. Translation gives CAWSDRGRSSYNEQFF.

This clone has ten or more counts. CDR3 in DNA: TGTGCCAGCAGTGAGATGACTAATACGCAGTATTTT. Protein sequence: CASSEMTNTQYF. The chain couples TRBV2 to TRBJ2-3; TRBD2 might be the D (5 bases). The CDR3 is 12 amino acids. Trimming stripped 3 bases from V and 7 bases from J, with 8 bases between. Germline values: CDR1 SNHLY, CDR2 FYNNEI.

This clone turned up a few times. The genes are TRBV15 and TRBJ2-7, with no clear D. Trimming took 1 base from V and 4 from J, leaving 8 bases between them. The CDR3 is 13 amino acids. Germline assignment: CDR1 LNHNV and CDR2 YYDKDF (reference sequence). The CDR3 bases are TGTGCCACCAGCAGAGTATTGGGTTACGAGCAGTACTTC. Protein sequence: CATSRVLGYEQYF.

This clone has only a few counts. The chain recombines TRBV30 with TRBJ1-5; the D gene is possibly TRBD1 (5 bases). Germline V CDR1 and CDR2: GTSNPN, SVGIG (reference sequence). V was shortened by 1 base and J by 7 bases, with 11 bases between the two germline ends. The CDR3 runs to 13 residues. CDR3 amino acids: CAWSDTAGQPQHF. DNA for the CDR3: TGTGCCTGGAGTGACACCGCAGGGCAGCCCCAGCATTTT. Variable domain in full (rest from reference TRBV30 and TRBJ1-5): SQTIHQWPATLVQPVGSPLSLECTVEGTSNPNLYWYRQAAGRGLQLLFYSVGIGQISSEVPQNLSASRPQDRQFILSSKKLLLSDSGFYLCAWSDTAGQPQHFGDGTRLSIL.

The chain links TRBV4-1 to TRBJ2-1; D may correspond to TRBD1 or TRBD2 (6 bases each). The germline V gene encodes CDR1 MGHRA and CDR2 YSYEKL. Trimming took 2 bases from V and 2 from J, leaving 16 bases between them. The CDR3 has 17 residues. CDR3 amino acids: CASSQPYRGVAYNEQFF. CDR3 sequence (DNA): TGCGCCAGCAGCCAACCTTATAGGGGGGTGGCCTACAATGAGCAGTTCTTC.

The gene calls are TRBV21-1 and TRBJ2-5; the table's D gene call, TRBD1, was not cross checked with the DNA. TRBV21-1 is a pseudogene locus. The CDR3 contains 15 residues. CDR3 protein: CASSATRQVQETQYF. In DNA, the CDR3 is TGTGCCAGCAGCGCAACGAGACAGGTCCAAGAGACCCAGTACTTC.

V is TRBV30 and J is TRBJ1-6; D is perhaps TRBD1 (5 bases). The CDR3 totals 13 residues. Germline CDR1 and CDR2: GTSNPN and SVGIG (reference sequence). The V and J ends lost 3 bases and 4 bases respectively, with 7 bases between them. The CDR3 DNA reads as TGTGCCTGGAGAGCAGGGTATAATTCACCCCTCCACTTT. Encoded protein: CAWRAGYNSPLHF.

The V gene is TRBV30, the J gene TRBJ1-6; TRBD1 matches at 7 bases. The germline gives CDR1 GTSNPN, CDR2 SVGIG (reference sequence). The CDR3 covers 15 residues. CDR3 sequence reads: CAGTVRSSYNSPLHF. Here the CDR3 DNA reads TGTGCTGGGACAGTCCGCAGCTCCTATAATTCACCCCTCCACTTT.

The V and J genes are TRBV5-5 and TRBJ2-7; 8 bases match TRBD1. V lost 3 bases, J lost 6 bases, and 5 bases stayed unmatched. Germline CDR1 and CDR2: SGHKS and YYEKEE (reference sequence). This CDR3 has 13 residues. The CDR3 nucleotides read TGTGCCAGCAGCTGGGACACAGGGGGCGAGCAGTACTTC. Protein: CASSWDTGGEQYF. Based on the CDR3 plus reference TRBV5-5 and TRBJ2-7, the full variable domain is DAGVTQSPTHLIKTRGQQVTLRCSPISGHKSVSWYQQVLGQGPQFIFQYYEKEERGRGNFPDRFSARQFPNYSSELNVNALLLGDSALYLCASSWDTGGEQYFGPGTRLTVT.

This clone was found a few times. This chain joins TRBV4-1 and TRBJ2-1, with D unclear. Germline lookup yields CDR1 MGHRA and CDR2 YSYEKL. The CDR3 has 14 amino acids. V lost 1 base and J 8 bases, leaving 12 bases between the germline ends. CDR3 residues: CASSQAQRVDEQFF. CDR3 sequence (DNA): TGCGCCAGCAGCCAAGCTCAACGGGTCGATGAGCAGTTCTTC.

This chain uses TRBV29-1 with TRBJ1-1; D remains ambiguous. The CDR3 is 15 amino acids. Looked up from germline, CDR1 is SQVTM and CDR2 is ANQGSEA. Trimming stripped 2 bases from V and 10 bases from J, with 23 bases between. Written as DNA, the CDR3 is TGCAGCGTTGAACCCAAAATGACGACAAGCCCCGGAGCTTTCTTT. Translated: CSVEPKMTTSPGAFF.

V gene TRBV15 combines with J gene TRBJ1-6; the D is unclear. The germline CDR1 and CDR2 sequences are LNHNV and YYDKDF (reference sequence). V lost 1 base and J 9 bases, leaving 13 bases between the germline ends. The CDR3 sequence is 15 residues long. This chain's CDR3 is CATSRVIGSGSPLHF. CDR3 nucleotides: TGTGCCACCAGCAGAGTAATTGGGTCCGGTTCACCCCTCCACTTT.

The sample holds a few counts of this clone. The V gene is TRBV6-5, the J gene TRBJ1-2; maybe TRBD1 (6 bases). CDR1 is MNHEY, CDR2 SVGAGI, per germline. This CDR3 has 15 amino acids. V was shortened by 10 bases and J by 2 bases, with 20 bases between the two germline ends. The CDR3 DNA follows: TGTGCCATCAGGGGTGCGGACAGATCGAACTATGGCTACACCTTC. This translates into CAIRGADRSNYGYTF.

This clone has just a few counts. The chain is built from TRBV9 and TRBJ2-2; 9 bases are shared with TRBD1. J gave up 6 bases and V 6 bases, and 9 bases lay outside the gene matches. This CDR3 has 15 amino acids. Per germline, CDR1 SGDLS and CDR2 YYNGEE. CDR3 nucleotides: TGTGCCAGCACCCTTGGAGGGACAGGGTCCGGGGAGCTGTTTTTT. Translating it yields CASTLGGTGSGELFF.